The sequence of this T cell receptor (beta chain) was determined in a study of cytomegalovirus exposure and HLA in healthy donors. Across the whole study: The early release's HLA-typed donors yielded some 85 million unique TCRs. Study-level points and caveats: Most subjects had HLA-A and HLA-B alleles reportedly predicted accurately by TCR beta sequences.

The PCR employed 60 Vbeta primers together with 13 Jbeta primers. Here immunoSEQ multiplex PCR was the method, and the copy in TCRdb shows in-frame clones only, minus some. The data show around 180,000 clones, 82% seen once. This CDR3 contains 14 residues. Trimming cost V 1 base and J 1 base, with 5 bases left between them. Germline V CDR1 and CDR2: MGHRA, YSYEKL. This clone turned up a few times. Its matching antigen is unknown. Other nucleotide sequences in the sample specify the same CDR3. This TCR was sampled from a woman aged 45-65 years in good health and CMV-seronegative. The sequenced sample was PBMCs. V usage is TRBV4-1 and J usage is TRBJ1-5, with D hard to call. CDR3 protein: CASSQAGSNQPQHF. In nucleotides, the CDR3 is TGCGCCAGCAGCCAAGCGGGAAGCAATCAGCCCCAGCATTTT.